The 18 T cell receptor beta chains given below trace back to one sample, sequenced in a study of T cells in Graves' hyperthyroidism and ophthalmopathy. Amplification targeted TCR beta CDR3 regions from RNA transcripts. An initial round of RT-PCR targeting the TCR CDR3 relied on the HTBI primer set. TCRdb re-called the multiplex PCR reads through MiXCR, storing one row per CDR3 protein. The table includes 500,000 to 700,000 distinct CDR3 sequences, around 17% detected once. Sequenced material: blood. The receptor set was obtained from a woman in her late teens or twenties with Graves' hyperthyroidism.

This clonotype occurred many times. This chain uses TRBV5-1 with TRBJ1-4, with unresolved D. The V gene's germline CDR1 is SGHRS and CDR2 YFSETQ. Trimming left V 4 bases short and J 0 bases short, with 7 bases between. The CDR3 totals 14 residues. The CDR3 nucleotides read TGCGCCAGCAGCCCTACCTCAACTAATGAAAAACTGTTTTTT. Translated: CASSPTSTNEKLFF.

J is TRBJ2-7 and V is TRBV28, with 9 bases matching TRBD2. There are 14 residues in the CDR3. The V segment lost 6 bases and the J segment 8 bases; nucleotides outside the gene matches: 11. The germline V gene has CDR1 MDHEN and CDR2 SYDVKM. The DNA of the CDR3 is TGTGCCAGCAGCCGAACCGGGACTAGCAAAAAGCAGTACTTC. Translation: CASSRTGTSKKQYF. The entire variable domain, with the rest obtained from reference TRBV28 and TRBJ2-7, is as follows: DVKVTQSSRYLVKRTGEKVFLECVQDMDHENMFWYRQDPGLGLRLIYFSYDVKMKEKGDIPEGYSVSREKKERFSLILESASTNQTSMYLCASSRTGTSKKQYFGPGTRLTVT.

This clonotype was counted only a few times. J is TRBJ1-3 and V is TRBV6-1; no reliable D call. Between the trimmed V and J ends, which lost 6 bases and 0 bases, there was a span of 12 bases. In germline, CDR1 is MNHNS, CDR2 SASEGT. CDR3 length: 15 amino acids. The CDR3 sequence: CASSPGLNSGNTIYF. As DNA, the CDR3 is TGTGCCAGCAGCCCAGGCCTCAACTCTGGAAACACCATATATTTT.

The genes are TRBV9 and TRBJ2-2; 15 nucleotides match TRBD2. CDR1 is SGDLS and CDR2 is YYNGEE in the germline V gene. The CDR3 length is 18 residues. V shed 2 bases, J shed 4 bases, and the junction held 6 bases outside the gene matches. The CDR3 sequence: CASSVPGLAGGVTGELFF. CDR3 DNA sequence: TGTGCCAGCAGCGTCCCGGGACTAGCGGGAGGTGTCACCGGGGAGCTGTTTTTT.

The chain combines TRBV5-1 with TRBJ1-2; tentatively, D is TRBD1 (6 bases). CDR3 length: 15 amino acids. V was pared by 4 bases and J by 2 bases, with 15 bases between. In germline, CDR1 is SGHRS, CDR2 YFSETQ. The CDR3 is CASSPGGQGNYGYTF. CDR3 bases: TGCGCCAGCAGCCCTGGCGGGCAGGGGAACTATGGCTACACCTTC.

This clonotype was detected a few times. The chain links TRBV7-2 to TRBJ2-3; 13 nucleotides align to TRBD2. Germline trimming cut 5 bases from V and 5 bases from J; bases unmatched to any gene: 10. The CDR3 extends over 17 amino acids. The germline gives CDR1 SGHTA, CDR2 FQGNSA. As DNA, the CDR3 is TGTGCCAGCAGCCCAACTAGCGGGGGGGCCTCCGGAGATACGCAGTATTTT. Its translation: CASSPTSGGASGDTQYF.

CDR3: CAISESVPRDLIDTQYF. Written as DNA, the CDR3 is TGTGCCATCAGTGAGTCCGTCCCCAGGGATTTAATAGATACGCAGTATTTT. V is TRBV10-3 and J is TRBJ2-3, with D possibly being TRBD1 (5 bases). CDR3 length equals 17 residues. Trimming cost V 0 bases and J 5 bases, with 18 bases left between them. Germline values: CDR1 ENHRY, CDR2 SYGVKD.

The chain is built from TRBV19 and TRBJ2-1; 10 bases align to TRBD2. CDR1 and CDR2 (germline): LNHDA, SQIVND (reference sequence). J was trimmed by 8 bases and V by 5 bases; bases with no gene match: 6. CDR3 length equals 14 residues. CDR3 amino acids: CASSWLAGEDEQFF. The CDR3 DNA sequence: TGTGCCAGTAGTTGGCTAGCGGGAGAGGATGAGCAGTTCTTC.

The CDR3: CASSLLGGRGNYGYTF. The CDR3 DNA is TGTGCCAGCAGTTTATTGGGGGGGCGCGGAAACTATGGCTACACCTTC. The V call is TRBV27, the J call TRBJ1-2; D perhaps matches TRBD1 (6 bases). Germline V CDR1 and CDR2: MNHEY, SMNVEV (reference sequence). The germline V and J ends were trimmed by 1 base and 2 bases, with 14 bases remaining between them. The CDR3 contains 16 residues.

V is TRBV19 and J is TRBJ2-7; D call uncertain. CDR1 and CDR2 from the germline V gene are LNHDA and SQIVND (reference sequence). The CDR3 runs to 13 residues. Trimming removed 3 bases from V and 3 bases from J, with 9 bases in between. The CDR3 protein is CASSIGEGYEQYF. In nucleotides, the CDR3 is TGTGCCAGTAGTATTGGGGAAGGCTACGAGCAGTACTTC.

With regard to this clonotype: A much more abundant neighbour one base away suggests this may be a read error. The chain combines TRBV7-2 with TRBJ2-1; tentatively, D is TRBD1 or TRBD2 (6 bases each). The length of the CDR3 is 15 residues. The V gene's germline CDR1 is SGHTA and CDR2 FQGNSA. Trimming left V 4 bases short and J 10 bases short, with 20 bases between. The CDR3 loop reads CASSSPGLTGGEQFF. The CDR3 DNA follows: TGTGCCAGCAGCTCCCCGGGACTTACTGGGGGCGAGCAGTTCTTC.

In its sample, this clonotype was seen many times. The V call is TRBV6-5, the J call TRBJ2-7; D unclear. Germline loops: CDR1 MNHEY, CDR2 SVGAGI. The CDR3 has 15 amino acids. V was shortened by 0 bases and J by 0 bases, with 9 bases between the two germline ends. The CDR3 region is CASSYSAVSSYEQYF. CDR3 nucleotide sequence: TGTGCCAGCAGTTACTCCGCGGTGAGCTCCTACGAGCAGTACTTC.

Ten or more counts support this clonotype. This sequence joins TRBV11-3 and TRBJ2-5, with D perhaps matching TRBD1 or TRBD2 (5 bases each). The CDR3 is 14 residues long. V gave up 5 bases and J gave up 1 base, with 11 bases separating them. Germline CDR1 is SGHNT and CDR2 is YENEEA. The DNA of the CDR3 is TGTGCCAGCAGCCCTTGGGACCGCCAAGAGACCCAGTACTTC. Translation gives CASSPWDRQETQYF.

This clonotype was seen a few times. The V and J genes are TRBV15 and TRBJ2-7; 11 bases align to TRBD1. Trimming took 5 bases from V and 0 from J; bases not matched to a gene: 3. CDR3 length: 15 residues. Germline V gene sequence: CDR1 LNHNV, CDR2 YYDKDF (reference sequence). The CDR3 protein is CATSGGTGGSYEQYF. The CDR3 DNA follows: TGTGCCACCAGCGGCGGGACAGGGGGCTCCTACGAGCAGTACTTC.

This clonotype turned up a few times. The chain's CDR3 is CASSLGGGGYGYTF. For the CDR3, the DNA is TGTGCCAGCAGTTTAGGCGGGGGGGGCTATGGCTACACCTTC. The J gene is TRBJ1-2, the V gene TRBV28, with a possible D match to TRBD1 (5 bases). CDR3 size: 14 residues. CDR1 and CDR2 (germline): MDHEN, SYDVKM. V was pared by 2 bases and J by 4 bases, with 11 bases between.

The V and J genes are TRBV28 and TRBJ2-1; D is perhaps TRBD2 (7 bases). The J call may be in error: the DNA end matches TRBJ2-7 better. The CDR3 runs 16 residues. Germline values: CDR1 MDHEN, CDR2 SYDVKM. For the CDR3, the DNA is TGTGCCAGCAGCTTCGGGGGGCACAGCTCCTACAATGAGCAGTACTTC. It codes for CASSFGGHSSYNEQYF.

This clonotype was observed a few times. The chain has TRBV24-1 and TRBJ1-1, with D perhaps TRBD1 (5 bases). The V gene lost 3 bases and the J gene lost 1 base, with 14 bases spanning the gap. Germline-derived CDR1 and CDR2 are KGHDR and SFDVKD. The CDR3 is 16 residues long. The CDR3 nucleotides are TGTGCCACCAGTGATCGGGACCCGGGGAGGAACACTGAAGCTTTCTTT. Translating gives CATSDRDPGRNTEAFF.

This clonotype has at least ten counts. The chain has TRBV30 and TRBJ2-7, with TRBD2 matching over 7 bases. The CDR3 contains 15 residues. Unmatched junction bases numbered 13, after V lost 2 bases and J lost 6 bases. The germline V gene encodes CDR1 GTSNPN and CDR2 SVGIG (reference sequence). CDR3 loop: CAWSPPGLGLGEQYF. The CDR3 region has the DNA TGTGCCTGGAGTCCCCCCGGACTAGGTTTGGGCGAGCAGTACTTC.